The 3 T cell receptor beta chains given below trace back to one sample, sequenced in a study of identical twins (dated by TCRdb to between 2015 and 2016). Libraries were prepared through 5' RACE. TCRdb records Illumina HiSeq 2000 as the sequencer. TCRdb reprocessing: public reads trimmed at Q25 with fastp, clones called with MiXCR, in-frame beta chains kept. CDR3 protein duplicates are merged, each entry listing the most common genes and DNA. This sample is represented by roughly 700,000 distinct CDR3 sequences; over 8.5% of them were singletons. The ten largest clones represent 0.98% of the sample. The same specimen was also included in a second study, on yellow fever vaccine responses in identical twins.

Sequencing used PBMCs. The source of these receptors is a woman under 30 in good health.

This clonotype was found many times. V usage is TRBV6-6 and J usage is TRBJ2-7; D perhaps matches TRBD1 (5 bases). This CDR3 comprises 13 residues. V lost 2 bases, J lost 4 bases, and 9 bases lay in between. CDR1 is MNHNY, CDR2 SVGAGI, per germline (reference sequence). In DNA form, the CDR3 reads TGTGCCAGCAGTTACCCCGACAGTTACGAGCAGTACTTC. Translation: CASSYPDSYEQYF.

Many counts were recorded for this clonotype. V usage is TRBV6-2 or TRBV6-3 and J usage is TRBJ2-2; no clear D gene. This CDR3 has 13 amino acids. Germline CDR1 MNHEY, CDR2 SVGEGT. Trimming took off 6 bases at V and 5 bases at J, with 10 bases between the two ends. CDR3 sequence reads: CASREDGTGELFF. Written as DNA, the CDR3 is TGTGCCAGCAGAGAGGACGGTACCGGGGAGCTGTTTTTT.

This clonotype was recorded at least ten times. The rearrangement links TRBV10-3 to TRBJ1-5; TRBD1 aligns across 7 bases. The germline V gene has CDR1 ENHRY and CDR2 SYGVKD. The V gene end was trimmed by 0 bases and the J gene end by 4 bases; junction bases not matched to a gene: 3. The CDR3 loop spans 15 amino acids. The CDR3 DNA reads as TGTGCCATCAGTGAGTCGAGACAGGGTAATCAGCCCCAGCATTTT. This gives the protein CAISESRQGNQPQHF.